These T cell receptor beta chains were read from a single sample in a study of blood T cell repertoires in COVID-19. Sequenced by immunoSEQ multiplex PCR; TCRdb stores in-frame clones only, minus some. In the table there are fewer than 25,000 clones, 80% to 90% of which are singletons. The source material was peripheral blood. The receptor source for this set is a human donor in a cohort sampled during active COVID-19. CDR3s include the opening cysteine and the closing phenylalanine or tryptophan. The D gene is left open where the match is weak. Only part of the rows carry a size: once, few, many, or a class if the clone is expanded.

d_gene | j_gene | v_gene | abundance | CDR3aa | CDR3nt
TRBD1 | TRBJ2-1 | TRBV28 | . | CASSLQGARVDEQFF | TGTGCCAGCAGTCTACAGGGGGCGCGGGTCGATGAGCAGTTCTTC
TRBD2 | TRBJ2-7 | TRBV3-1/TRBV3-2 | once | CASSQVPLLAGGTASSYEQYF | TGTGCCAGCAGCCAAGTCCCCCTACTAGCGGGAGGGACTGCTAGCTCCTACGAGCAGTACTTC
. | TRBJ2-1 | TRBV18 | . | CASSPPVSSSYNEQFF | TGTGCCAGCTCACCCCCCGTCTCTTCCTCCTACAATGAGCAGTTCTTC
TRBD2 | TRBJ2-1 | TRBV9 | . | CASSEGGLAEYNEQFF | TGTGCCAGCAGCGAGGGGGGACTAGCGGAATACAATGAGCAGTTCTTC
. | TRBJ2-1 | TRBV29-1 | . | CSASLSQYNEQFF | TGCAGCGCTAGCCTATCTCAGTACAATGAGCAGTTCTTC
. | TRBJ1-1 | TRBV6-2/TRBV6-3 | . | CASSFRSLMNTEAFF | TGTGCCAGCAGTTTTCGGTCGCTCATGAACACTGAAGCTTTCTTT
. | TRBJ2-3 | TRBV11-2 | . | CASSSRLGGSDTQYF | TGTGCCAGCAGCTCGAGACTAGGCGGGTCAGATACGCAGTATTTT
. | TRBJ1-6 | TRBV6-2/TRBV6-3 | . | CASSRLQVTSPLHF | TGTGCCAGCAGCCGCCTCCAGGTAACCTCACCCCTCCACTTT
TRBD2 | TRBJ2-3 | TRBV19 | . | CASRLMTSADTQYF | TGTGCCAGTAGACTTATGACTAGCGCAGATACGCAGTATTTT
TRBD2 | TRBJ2-1 | TRBV5-4 | . | CASSPGLAGVRDEQFF | TGTGCCAGCAGCCCCGGACTAGCGGGAGTCAGGGATGAGCAGTTCTTC
. | TRBJ1-6 | TRBV7-9 | few | CASSLYTGTLHF | TGTGCCAGCAGTCTTTACACGGGGACTCTCCACTTT
TRBD1 | TRBJ1-2 | TRBV28 | . | CASSKPGTGNYGYTF | TGTGCCAGCAGTAAACCCGGGACAGGGAACTATGGCTACACCTTC
. | TRBJ2-1 | TRBV6-6 | . | CASSYSGSPTRNEQFF | TGTGCCAGCAGTTACTCGGGCTCGCCCACCCGCAATGAGCAGTTCTTC
. | TRBJ2-3 | TRBV19 | . | CASSMWESTDTQYF | TGTGCCAGTAGTATGTGGGAGAGCACAGATACGCAGTATTTT
TRBD1 | TRBJ1-1 | TRBV11-3 | large | CASGNYRGEAFF | TGTGCCAGCGGAAACTACAGGGGGGAAGCTTTCTTT
TRBD1 | TRBJ2-7 | TRBV12-3/TRBV12-4 | . | CASRWTGETEQYF | TGTGCCAGCAGGTGGACAGGGGAAACCGAGCAGTACTTC
TRBD2 | TRBJ2-3 | TRBV29-1 | . | CSVEKTSGNADTQYF | TGCAGCGTTGAGAAAACTAGCGGGAACGCAGATACGCAGTATTTT